Listed below are T cell receptor beta chains from one sample, sequenced in a study of control samples from healthy donors and cancer patients. Profiled with immunoSEQ multiplex PCR; TCRdb holds only in-frame clones, not every one. The table shows 150,000 to 200,000 clones, with over 85% occurring only once. What was sequenced was blood. The receptors stem from a woman aged 40 to 50 in good health. Each CDR3 is given with its conserved first and last residue. The D gene is left open where the match is weak. Rows give clone size only sometimes, using once, few, many, or a class for an expanded clone.

cdr3_nt,cdr3_aa,d_call,clone_size,j_call,v_call
TGTGCCAGCAGCTTATTTGAGAACACTGAAGCTTTCTTT,CASSLFENTEAFF,NA,NA,TRBJ1-1,TRBV7-2
TGTGCCAGCAGTTACTTTAGGGTCTTCAATTCCGGGGAGCTGTTTTTT,CASSYFRVFNSGELFF,NA,NA,TRBJ2-2,TRBV6-2/TRBV6-3
TGCGCCAGCAGCCAAGATTGGGAAAGGGGTCAGCCCCAGCATTTT,CASSQDWERGQPQHF,NA,NA,TRBJ1-5,TRBV4-1
TGTGCCGTCCAAAGGGACAGGGTGGGCAATCAGCCCCAGCATTTT,CAVQRDRVGNQPQHF,TRBD1,NA,TRBJ1-5,TRBV15
TGTGCCAGCAGACCCCGAGCGGGGGGGGCCTATACGCAGTATTTT,CASRPRAGGAYTQYF,TRBD2,NA,TRBJ2-3,TRBV3-1/TRBV3-2
TGTGCCATCAGTGAGAGCCCAGGAGGGAACACTGAAGCTTTCTTT,CAISESPGGNTEAFF,NA,NA,TRBJ1-1,TRBV10-3
TGTGCCAGCAGCGCGGGGGGAGTCCAGCCCCAGCATTTT,CASSAGGVQPQHF,NA,once,TRBJ1-5,TRBV9
TGTGCCAGCAGCCCCGAGAGGAGTCGAAACACTGAAGCTTTCTTT,CASSPERSRNTEAFF,NA,NA,TRBJ1-1,TRBV11-2
TGTGCCAGCAGCTCTCCGACAGGGGAGGGTGAAAAACTGTTTTTT,CASSSPTGEGEKLFF,TRBD1,NA,TRBJ1-4,TRBV7-2
TGTGCCAGTTCCCCGACAGTCTATAGCAATCAGCCCCAGCATTTT,CASSPTVYSNQPQHF,NA,NA,TRBJ1-5,TRBV19
TGTGCTAGTGGTTTGGGGTTCGCTGAAGCTTTCTTT,CASGLGFAEAFF,NA,NA,TRBJ1-1,TRBV12-5
TGTGCCAGCTCACCAATAGAAAGGCGGCGCCAAGAGACCCAGTACTTC,CASSPIERRRQETQYF,NA,NA,TRBJ2-5,TRBV18
TGTGCCAGCAGTTACATCAAGAACACTGAAGCTTTCTTT,CASSYIKNTEAFF,NA,NA,TRBJ1-1,TRBV6-5
TGCAGCGTTGAACTGGAATCCTCCTACGAGCAGTACTTC,CSVELESSYEQYF,NA,NA,TRBJ2-7,TRBV29-1
TGTGCCAGCAGTGGACAGGGGGCGCGTAATGGCTACACCTTC,CASSGQGARNGYTF,TRBD1,NA,TRBJ1-2,TRBV28
TGTGCTAGTGGTTTGACAGAGAACACTGAAGCTTTCTTT,CASGLTENTEAFF,NA,once,TRBJ1-1,TRBV12-5
TGTGCCAGCAGCGTCGCCCCACAGACAGAGTCGACCTATGGCTACACCTTC,CASSVAPQTESTYGYTF,NA,NA,TRBJ1-2,TRBV9
TGTGCCAGCAGTCCCGGGACCTATGGCTACACCTTC,CASSPGTYGYTF,NA,NA,TRBJ1-2,TRBV25-1
TGTGCCAGCAGCTTAGCGTCCACGACCTATGGCTACACCTTC,CASSLASTTYGYTF,NA,NA,TRBJ1-2,TRBV7-9
TGTGCCAGTAGTTCGTCTAGCGGGAGACTGGAGACCCAGTACTTC,CASSSSSGRLETQYF,TRBD2,NA,TRBJ2-5,TRBV19
TGTGCCAGCTCCTTTTCCGGTGTTAGTATGAACACTGAAGCTTTCTTT,CASSFSGVSMNTEAFF,NA,NA,TRBJ1-1,TRBV18
TGTGCCAGCGCCCGGGGACCTTCTGAAGCTTTCTTT,CASARGPSEAFF,NA,NA,TRBJ1-1,TRBV12-3/TRBV12-4
TGCGCCAGCAGCCAAGACATTCTCTTGAGCTCCTATAATTCACCCCTCCACTTT,CASSQDILLSSYNSPLHF,NA,NA,TRBJ1-6,TRBV4-1
TGTGCCAGCAGTTTAGAGGTTACAGGCGGGTACGAGCAGTACTTC,CASSLEVTGGYEQYF,NA,once,TRBJ2-7,TRBV27
TGTGCCAGCAGCTTCTGGATGTCTCCAGTGGGCTACACCTTC,CASSFWMSPVGYTF,NA,NA,TRBJ1-2,TRBV11-2